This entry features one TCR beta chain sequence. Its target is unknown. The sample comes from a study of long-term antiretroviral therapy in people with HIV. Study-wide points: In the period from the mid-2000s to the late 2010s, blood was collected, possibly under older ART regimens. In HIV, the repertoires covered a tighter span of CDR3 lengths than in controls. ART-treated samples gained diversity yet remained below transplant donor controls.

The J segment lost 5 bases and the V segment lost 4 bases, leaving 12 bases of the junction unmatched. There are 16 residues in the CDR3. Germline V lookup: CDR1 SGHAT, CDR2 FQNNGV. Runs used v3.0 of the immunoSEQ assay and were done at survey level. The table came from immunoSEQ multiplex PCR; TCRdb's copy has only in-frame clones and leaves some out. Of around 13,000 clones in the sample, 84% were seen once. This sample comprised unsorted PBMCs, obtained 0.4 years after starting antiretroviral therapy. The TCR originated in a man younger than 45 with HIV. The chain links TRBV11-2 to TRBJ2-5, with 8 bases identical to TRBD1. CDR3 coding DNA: TGTGCCAGCAGCTCCATCCAGGGGGCTAGGGGGGAGACCCAGTACTTC. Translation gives CASSSIQGARGETQYF.